This TCR beta chain was identified during a study of T cell repertoires in cytomegalovirus infection. Study in general: Carrying CMV and the relevant HLA type showed in public TCR beta signatures.

This clonotype was detected ten times or more. TCRdb itself ran the reads through MiXCR, one entry per CDR3 protein. Here the sample spans about 230,000 distinct CDR3 sequences, over 20% being singletons. The germline V gene encodes CDR1 SEHNR and CDR2 FQNEAQ (reference sequence). With 5 bases removed from V and 4 bases from J, the gap between germline ends came to 4 bases. The CDR3 spans 11 residues. The sequence derives from a human donor in good health (CMV status not recorded). Some clones in this sample may be carry-over from other donors' samples. This chain uses TRBV7-9 with TRBJ2-3; D not certain. The sequencing sample was made of CD8+ T cells from PBMCs. Written as DNA, the CDR3 is TGTGCCAGCAGCCCCGCAGATACGCAGTATTTT. Its protein is CASSPADTQYF.